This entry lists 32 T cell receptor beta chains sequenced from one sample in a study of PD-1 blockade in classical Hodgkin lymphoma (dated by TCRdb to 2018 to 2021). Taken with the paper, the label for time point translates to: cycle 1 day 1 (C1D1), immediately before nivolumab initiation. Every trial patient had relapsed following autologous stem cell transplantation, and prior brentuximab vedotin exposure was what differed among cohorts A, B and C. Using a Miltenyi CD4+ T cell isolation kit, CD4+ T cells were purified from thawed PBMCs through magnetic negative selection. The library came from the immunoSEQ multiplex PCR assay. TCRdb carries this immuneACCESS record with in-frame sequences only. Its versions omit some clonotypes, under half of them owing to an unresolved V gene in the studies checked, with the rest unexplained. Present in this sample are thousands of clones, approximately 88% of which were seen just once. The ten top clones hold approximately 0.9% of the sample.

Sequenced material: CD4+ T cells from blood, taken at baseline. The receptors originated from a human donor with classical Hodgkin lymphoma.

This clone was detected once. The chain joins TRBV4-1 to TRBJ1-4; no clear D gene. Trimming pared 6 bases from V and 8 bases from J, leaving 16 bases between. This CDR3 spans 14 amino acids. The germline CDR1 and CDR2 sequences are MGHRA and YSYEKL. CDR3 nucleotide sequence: TGCGCCAGCAGACACGCTGGGAGTCGGGAAAAACTGTTTTTT. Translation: CASRHAGSREKLFF.

The DNA of the CDR3 is TGTGCCAGCAGCCTGAGTTCAACAACTAATGAAAAACTGTTTTTT. It is translated as CASSLSSTTNEKLFF. The chain links TRBV7-8 to TRBJ1-4; D not certain. The CDR3 is 15 amino acids. Trimming removed 5 bases from V and 0 bases from J, with 10 bases in between. In germline, CDR1 is SGHVS, CDR2 FQNEAQ.

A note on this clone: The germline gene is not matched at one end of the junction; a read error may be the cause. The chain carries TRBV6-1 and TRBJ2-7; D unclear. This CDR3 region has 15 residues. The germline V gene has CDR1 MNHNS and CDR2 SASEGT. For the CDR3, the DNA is TGTGCCAGCACTGAAACGGACGGCTACTCCTACGAGCAGTACTTC. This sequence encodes CASTETDGYSYEQYF.

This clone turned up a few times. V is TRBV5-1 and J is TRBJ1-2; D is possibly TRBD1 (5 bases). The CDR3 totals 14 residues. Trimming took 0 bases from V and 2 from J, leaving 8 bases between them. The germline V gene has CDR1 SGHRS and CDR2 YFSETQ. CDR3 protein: CASSLGQPNYGYTF. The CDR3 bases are TGCGCCAGCAGCTTGGGACAGCCAAACTATGGCTACACCTTC. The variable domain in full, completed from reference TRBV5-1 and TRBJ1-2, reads KAGVTQTPRYLIKTRGQQVTLSCSPISGHRSVSWYQQTPGQGLQFLFEYFSETQRNKGNFPGRFSGRQFSNSRSEMNVSTLELGDSALYLCASSLGQPNYGYTFGSGTRLTVV.

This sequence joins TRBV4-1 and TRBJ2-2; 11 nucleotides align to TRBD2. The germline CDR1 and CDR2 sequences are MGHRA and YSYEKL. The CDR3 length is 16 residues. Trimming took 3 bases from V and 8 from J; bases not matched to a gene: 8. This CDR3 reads CASSHPRTSGWGELFF. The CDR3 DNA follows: TGCGCCAGCAGCCACCCCAGGACTAGCGGGTGGGGGGAGCTGTTTTTT.

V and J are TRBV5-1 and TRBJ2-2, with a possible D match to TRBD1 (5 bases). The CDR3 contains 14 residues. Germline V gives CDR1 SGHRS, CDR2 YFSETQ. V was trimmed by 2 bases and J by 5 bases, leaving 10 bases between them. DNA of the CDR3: TGCGCCAGCAGCTTCGGCGACAGAACCGGGGAGCTGTTTTTT. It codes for CASSFGDRTGELFF. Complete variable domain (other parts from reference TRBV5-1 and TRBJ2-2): KAGVTQTPRYLIKTRGQQVTLSCSPISGHRSVSWYQQTPGQGLQFLFEYFSETQRNKGNFPGRFSGRQFSNSRSEMNVSTLELGDSALYLCASSFGDRTGELFFGEGSRLTVL.

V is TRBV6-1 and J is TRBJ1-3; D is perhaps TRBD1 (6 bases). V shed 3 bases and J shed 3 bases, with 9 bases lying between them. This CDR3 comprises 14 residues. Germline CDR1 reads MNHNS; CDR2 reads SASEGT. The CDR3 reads CASSDRGGGNTIYF. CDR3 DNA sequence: TGTGCCAGCAGTGATAGGGGGGGTGGAAACACCATATATTTT.

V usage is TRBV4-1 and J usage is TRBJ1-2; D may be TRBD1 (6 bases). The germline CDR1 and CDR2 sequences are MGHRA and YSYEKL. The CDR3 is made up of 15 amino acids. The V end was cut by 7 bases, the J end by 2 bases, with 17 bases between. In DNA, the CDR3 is TGCGCCAGCAACCAGAGGGCAGGGGCCAACTATGGCTACACCTTC. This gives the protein CASNQRAGANYGYTF.

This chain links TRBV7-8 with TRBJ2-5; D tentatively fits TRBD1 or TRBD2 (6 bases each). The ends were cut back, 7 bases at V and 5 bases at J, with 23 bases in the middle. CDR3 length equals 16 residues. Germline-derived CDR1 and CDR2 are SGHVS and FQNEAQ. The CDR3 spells CASTTSSGEAGETQYF. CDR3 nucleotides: TGTGCCAGCACTACGTCGTCAGGGGAGGCTGGTGAGACCCAGTACTTC.

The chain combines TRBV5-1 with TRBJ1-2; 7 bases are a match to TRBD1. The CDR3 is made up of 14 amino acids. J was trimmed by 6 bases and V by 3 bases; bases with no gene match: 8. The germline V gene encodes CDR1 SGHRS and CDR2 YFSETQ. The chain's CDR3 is CASSSGGQFDGYTF. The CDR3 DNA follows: TGCGCCAGCAGCTCGGGGGGACAGTTTGATGGCTACACCTTC.

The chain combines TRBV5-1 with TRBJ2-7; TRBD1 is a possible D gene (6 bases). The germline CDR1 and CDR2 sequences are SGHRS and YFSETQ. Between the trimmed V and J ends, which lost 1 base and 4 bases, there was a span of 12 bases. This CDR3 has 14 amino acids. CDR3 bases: TGCGCCAGCAGCTTGCTGGGGGCTAGTTACGAGCAGTACTTC. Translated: CASSLLGASYEQYF.

DNA of the CDR3: TGCGCCAGCAGCCGGACAGGGGGGTATGGCTACACCTTC. Residues: CASSRTGGYGYTF. The chain carries TRBV4-1 and TRBJ1-2; 10 nucleotides agree with TRBD1. CDR3 length: 13 amino acids. V shed 4 bases, J shed 5 bases, and the junction held 1 base outside the gene matches. Germline V gene lookup returns CDR1 MGHRA and CDR2 YSYEKL.

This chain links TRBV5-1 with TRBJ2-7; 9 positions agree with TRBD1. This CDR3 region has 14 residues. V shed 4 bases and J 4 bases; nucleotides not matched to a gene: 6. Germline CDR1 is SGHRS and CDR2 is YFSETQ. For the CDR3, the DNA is TGCGCCAGCAGCGCCGGGGACAGGGCATACGAGCAGTACTTC. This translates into CASSAGDRAYEQYF. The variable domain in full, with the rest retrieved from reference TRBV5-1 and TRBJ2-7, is KAGVTQTPRYLIKTRGQQVTLSCSPISGHRSVSWYQQTPGQGLQFLFEYFSETQRNKGNFPGRFSGRQFSNSRSEMNVSTLELGDSALYLCASSAGDRAYEQYFGPGTRLTVT.

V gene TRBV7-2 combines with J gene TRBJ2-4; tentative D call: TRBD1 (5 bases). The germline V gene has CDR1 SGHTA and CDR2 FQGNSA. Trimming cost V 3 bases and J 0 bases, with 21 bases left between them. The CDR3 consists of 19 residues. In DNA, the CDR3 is TGTGCCAGCAGCTTTGAGATGTCACCACAGGACCTAGCCAAAAACATTCAGTACTTC. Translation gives CASSFEMSPQDLAKNIQYF.

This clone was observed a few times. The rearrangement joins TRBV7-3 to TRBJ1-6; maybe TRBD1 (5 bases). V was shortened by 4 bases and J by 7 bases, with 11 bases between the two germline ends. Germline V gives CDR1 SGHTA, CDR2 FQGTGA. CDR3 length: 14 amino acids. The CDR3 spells CASSSTAVNSPLHF. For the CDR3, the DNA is TGTGCCAGCAGCTCGACAGCAGTAAATTCACCCCTCCACTTT.

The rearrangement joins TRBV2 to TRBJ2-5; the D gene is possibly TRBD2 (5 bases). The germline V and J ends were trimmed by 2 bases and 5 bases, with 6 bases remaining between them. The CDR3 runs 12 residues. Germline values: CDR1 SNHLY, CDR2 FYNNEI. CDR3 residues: CASSEWTETQYF. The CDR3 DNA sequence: TGTGCCAGCAGTGAATGGACTGAGACCCAGTACTTC. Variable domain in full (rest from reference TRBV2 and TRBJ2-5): EPEVTQTPSHQVTQMGQEVILRCVPISNHLYFYWYRQILGQKVEFLVSFYNNEISEKSEIFDDQFSVERPDGSNFTLKIRSTKLEDSAMYFCASSEWTETQYFGPGTRLLVL.

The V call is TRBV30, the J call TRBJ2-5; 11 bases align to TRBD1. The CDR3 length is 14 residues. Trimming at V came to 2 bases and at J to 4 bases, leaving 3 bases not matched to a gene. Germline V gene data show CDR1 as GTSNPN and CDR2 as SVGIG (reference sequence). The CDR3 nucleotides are TGTGCCTGGAGTAGGACAGGGGGCGGAGAGACCCAGTACTTC. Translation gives CAWSRTGGGETQYF. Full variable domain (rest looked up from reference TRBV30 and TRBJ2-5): SQTIHQWPATLVQPVGSPLSLECTVEGTSNPNLYWYRQAAGRGLQLLFYSVGIGQISSEVPQNLSASRPQDRQFILSSKKLLLSDSGFYLCAWSRTGGGETQYFGPGTRLLVL.

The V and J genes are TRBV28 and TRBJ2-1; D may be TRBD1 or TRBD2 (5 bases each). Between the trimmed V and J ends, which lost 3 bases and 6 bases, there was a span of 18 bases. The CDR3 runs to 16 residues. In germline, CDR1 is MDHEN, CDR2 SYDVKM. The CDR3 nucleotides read TGTGCCAGCAGTTTCGCCTCCTTGAGGGGCTCCAATGAGCAGTTCTTC. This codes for CASSFASLRGSNEQFF.

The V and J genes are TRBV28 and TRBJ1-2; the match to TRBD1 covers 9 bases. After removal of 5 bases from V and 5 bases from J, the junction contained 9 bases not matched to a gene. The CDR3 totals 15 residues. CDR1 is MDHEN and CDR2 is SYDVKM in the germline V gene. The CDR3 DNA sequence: TGTGCCAGCAGTGAGGCGGGACAGGGAGGGTATGGCTACACCTTC. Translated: CASSEAGQGGYGYTF.

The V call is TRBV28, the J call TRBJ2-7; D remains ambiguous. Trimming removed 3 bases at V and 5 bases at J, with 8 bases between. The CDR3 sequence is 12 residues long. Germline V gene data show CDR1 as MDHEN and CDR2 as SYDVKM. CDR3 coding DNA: TGTGCCAGCAGTTTTCAGGTGCACGAGCAGTACTTC. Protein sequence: CASSFQVHEQYF.

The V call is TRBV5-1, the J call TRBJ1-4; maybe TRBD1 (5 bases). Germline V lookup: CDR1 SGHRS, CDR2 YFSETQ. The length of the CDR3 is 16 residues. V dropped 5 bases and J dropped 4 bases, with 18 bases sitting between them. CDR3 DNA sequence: TGCGCCAGCAGTTCTCAGGCCGTGGGGGGTAATGAAAAACTGTTTTTT. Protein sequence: CASSSQAVGGNEKLFF.

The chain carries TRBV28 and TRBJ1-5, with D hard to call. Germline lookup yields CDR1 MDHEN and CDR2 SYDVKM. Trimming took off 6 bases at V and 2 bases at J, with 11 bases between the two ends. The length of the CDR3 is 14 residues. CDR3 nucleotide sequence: TGTGCCAGCAGGAACCGGACTCGCAATCAGCCCCAGCATTTT. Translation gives CASRNRTRNQPQHF.

CDR3 nucleotides: TGCGCCAGCAGGAACCGGACTGGGGGGAACACCATATATTTT. Translation gives CASRNRTGGNTIYF. V gene TRBV5-1 combines with J gene TRBJ1-3, with D maybe TRBD1 (5 bases). This CDR3 comprises 14 residues. V was cut by 5 bases and J by 7 bases, with 16 bases left in between. CDR1 SGHRS and CDR2 YFSETQ come from the germline V gene.

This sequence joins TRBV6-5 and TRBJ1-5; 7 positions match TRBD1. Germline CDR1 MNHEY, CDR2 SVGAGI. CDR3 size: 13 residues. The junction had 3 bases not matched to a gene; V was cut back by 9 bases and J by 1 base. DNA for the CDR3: TGTGCCAGGCCGGGACAGAGCAATCAGCCCCAGCATTTT. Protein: CARPGQSNQPQHF.

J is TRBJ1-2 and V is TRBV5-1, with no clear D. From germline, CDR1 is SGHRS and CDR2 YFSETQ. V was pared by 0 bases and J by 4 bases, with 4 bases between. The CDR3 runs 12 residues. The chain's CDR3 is CASSLAPYGYTF. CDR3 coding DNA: TGCGCCAGCAGCTTGGCCCCCTATGGCTACACCTTC.

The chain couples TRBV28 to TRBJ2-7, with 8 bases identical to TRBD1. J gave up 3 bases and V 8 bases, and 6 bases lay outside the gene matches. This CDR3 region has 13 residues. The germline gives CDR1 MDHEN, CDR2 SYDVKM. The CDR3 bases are TGTGCCAGCTGGGACAGGTTCAACTACGAGCAGTACTTC. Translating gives CASWDRFNYEQYF.

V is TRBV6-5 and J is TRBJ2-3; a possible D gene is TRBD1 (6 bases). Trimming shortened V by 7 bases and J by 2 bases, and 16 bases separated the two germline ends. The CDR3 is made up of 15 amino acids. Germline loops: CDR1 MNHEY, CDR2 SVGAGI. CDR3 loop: CASNQDRGTTDTQYF. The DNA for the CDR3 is TGTGCCAGCAACCAGGACAGAGGGACCACAGATACGCAGTATTTT.

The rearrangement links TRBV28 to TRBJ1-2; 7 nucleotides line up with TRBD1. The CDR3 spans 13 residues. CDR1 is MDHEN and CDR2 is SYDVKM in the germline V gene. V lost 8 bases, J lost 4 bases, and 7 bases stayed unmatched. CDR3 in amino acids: CASRGQSLYGYTF. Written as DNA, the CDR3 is TGTGCCAGCCGGGGACAGTCTCTCTATGGCTACACCTTC.

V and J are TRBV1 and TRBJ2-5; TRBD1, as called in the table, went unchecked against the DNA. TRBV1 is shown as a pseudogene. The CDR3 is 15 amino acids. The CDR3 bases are TGCACCAGCACTAAGGGGATAGAAGAGCAAGAGACCCAGTACTTC. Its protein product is CTSTKGIEEQETQYF.

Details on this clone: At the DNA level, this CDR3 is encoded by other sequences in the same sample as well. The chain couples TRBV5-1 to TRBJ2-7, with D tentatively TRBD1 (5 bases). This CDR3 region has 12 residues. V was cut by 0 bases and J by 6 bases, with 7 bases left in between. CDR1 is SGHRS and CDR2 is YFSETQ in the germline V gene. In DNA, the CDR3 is TGCGCCAGCAGCTTGGAGGGGCGCGAGCAGTACTTC. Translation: CASSLEGREQYF.

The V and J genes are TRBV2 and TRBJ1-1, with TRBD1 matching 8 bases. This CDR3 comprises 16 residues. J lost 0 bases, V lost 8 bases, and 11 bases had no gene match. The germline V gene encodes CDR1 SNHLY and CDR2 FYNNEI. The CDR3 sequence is CASRWDRNDLNTEAFF. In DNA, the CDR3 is TGTGCCAGCCGATGGGACAGGAACGACCTGAACACTGAAGCTTTCTTT.

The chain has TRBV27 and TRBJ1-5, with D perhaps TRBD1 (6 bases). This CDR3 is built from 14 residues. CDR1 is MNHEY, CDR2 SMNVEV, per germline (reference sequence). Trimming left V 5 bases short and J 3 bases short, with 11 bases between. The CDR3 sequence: CASSDRLLNQPQHF. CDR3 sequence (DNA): TGTGCCAGCAGTGACAGGTTACTCAATCAGCCCCAGCATTTT.